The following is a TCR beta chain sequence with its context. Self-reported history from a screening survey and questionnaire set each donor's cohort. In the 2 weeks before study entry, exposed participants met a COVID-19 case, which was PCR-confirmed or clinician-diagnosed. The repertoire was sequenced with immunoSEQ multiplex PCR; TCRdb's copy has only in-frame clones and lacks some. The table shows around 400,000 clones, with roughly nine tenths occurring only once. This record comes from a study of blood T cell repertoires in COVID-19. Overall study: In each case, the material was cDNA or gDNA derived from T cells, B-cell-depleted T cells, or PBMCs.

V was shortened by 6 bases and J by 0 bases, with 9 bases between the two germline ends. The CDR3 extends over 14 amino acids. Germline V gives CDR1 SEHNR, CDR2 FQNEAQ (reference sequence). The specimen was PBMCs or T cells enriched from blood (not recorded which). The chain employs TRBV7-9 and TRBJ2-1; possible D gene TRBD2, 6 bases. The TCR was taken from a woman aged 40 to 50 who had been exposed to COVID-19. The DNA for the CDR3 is TGTGCCAGCAGGGGGGGTCTCTCCTACAATGAGCAGTTCTTC. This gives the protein CASRGGLSYNEQFF.